This T cell receptor (beta chain) originates from a study of shared clonotypes between healthy human individuals. Study-wide results and limits: Rarefaction exposed incomplete sorted-subset sequencing despite large depth.

For this clone: Its antigen remains unknown.

Replicate PCRs from sorted subsets contained approximately 220 ng DNA, which is 30,000 to 35,000 T cell genomes. Assay used: immunoSEQ multiplex PCR; TCRdb lists only in-frame clones, some missing. The data contain roughly 650,000 clones, 95% to 98% of them seen just once; the ten biggest clones take up about 0.06%. This sequence was found in a woman aged 25 to 39 in good health. The sequenced sample consisted of naive CD4+ T cells sorted from blood. Subset here: CD45RA+ positively selected.

The CDR3 is CASSIVQLPGANVLTF. The CDR3 DNA reads as TGTGCCAGTAGTATAGTTCAGCTACCTGGGGCCAACGTCCTGACTTTC. This chain uses TRBV19 with TRBJ2-6, with D unresolved. In germline, CDR1 is LNHDA, CDR2 SQIVND (reference sequence). Trimming shortened V by 1 base and J by 2 bases, and 9 bases separated the two germline ends. CDR3 length equals 16 residues.